The rows below give T cell receptor beta chains drawn from one sample of a study of cytomegalovirus exposure and HLA in healthy donors. Assay: immunoSEQ multiplex PCR; the TCRdb copy retains only in-frame clones and omits some. The data contain under 150,000 clones, about 80% of them singletons. The sequenced sample consisted of PBMCs. These receptors originate from a male donor in good health and CMV-seronegative. CDR3s include the opening cysteine and the closing phenylalanine or tryptophan. The D gene is left open where the match is weak. Clone size is stated in some rows and not others, as once, few, many or a class when expanded.

v_gene	j_gene	d_gene	abundance	CDR3nt	CDR3aa
TRBV7-9	TRBJ1-5	.	.	TGTGCCAGCAGCCCAACAGGGTTAGAACAGCCCCAGCATTTT	CASSPTGLEQPQHF
TRBV25-1	TRBJ1-4	.	.	TGTGCCAGCAGCAAGCGGGACCTAAATGAAAAACTGTTTTTT	CASSKRDLNEKLFF
TRBV7-6	TRBJ2-3	.	.	TGTGCCAGCAGCCCCCGGGACACCAGCACAGATACGCAGTATTTT	CASSPRDTSTDTQYF
TRBV19	TRBJ1-5	.	.	TGTGCCAGTCAGCGGTGGCAGGAGGGCCAGCCCCAGCATTTT	CASQRWQEGQPQHF
TRBV4-3	TRBJ2-1	.	.	TGCGCCAGCAGCCAAGAATTAGCCTCGGGTTATTACAATGAGCAGTTCTTC	CASSQELASGYYNEQFF
TRBV7-3	TRBJ2-5	.	few	TGTGCCAGCAGTGGCCTTAACAGGGTCGCAGAGACCCAGTACTTC	CASSGLNRVAETQYF
TRBV6-5	TRBJ2-7	.	.	TGTGCCAGCATCGACCGGGCCTACGAGCAGTACTTC	CASIDRAYEQYF
TRBV2	TRBJ1-1	TRBD1	.	TGTGCCAGCAGCACAGGGGCCGCCATGAACACTGAAGCTTTCTTT	CASSTGAAMNTEAFF
TRBV30	TRBJ2-5	.	once	TGTGCCTGGAGTGACTGGGAGACCCAGTACTTC	CAWSDWETQYF
TRBV2	TRBJ2-1	.	.	TGTGCCAGCAGTGAATGGCAACCCACGAATGAGCAGTTCTTC	CASSEWQPTNEQFF
TRBV7-6	TRBJ2-7	.	few	TGTGCCAGCAGCCCTCGGAGTGGAGCGATTTACGAGCAGTACTTC	CASSPRSGAIYEQYF
TRBV10-3	TRBJ2-1	TRBD2	.	TGTGCCATCCGTCGGGCTAGCGGCCACAATGAGCAGTTCTTC	CAIRRASGHNEQFF
TRBV29-1	TRBJ2-2	.	.	TGCAGCGTTGAAGATGGCGGGACGAACACCGGGGAGCTGTTTTTT	CSVEDGGTNTGELFF
TRBV30	TRBJ1-2	TRBD1	.	TGTGCCTCGGGACAGGTGCACTATGGCTACACCTTC	CASGQVHYGYTF
TRBV11-2	TRBJ2-7	.	.	TGTGCCAGCAGCTCGGCAGGTGTGGGTTACGAGCAGTACTTC	CASSSAGVGYEQYF
TRBV7-9	TRBJ1-1	.	few	TGTGCCAGCAGCCAGAGGAGCGGGGCGAACACTGAAGCTTTCTTT	CASSQRSGANTEAFF
TRBV7-8	TRBJ2-7	.	.	TGTGCCAGCAGCTCCCTCGGGATCTCTTACGAGCAGTACTTC	CASSSLGISYEQYF